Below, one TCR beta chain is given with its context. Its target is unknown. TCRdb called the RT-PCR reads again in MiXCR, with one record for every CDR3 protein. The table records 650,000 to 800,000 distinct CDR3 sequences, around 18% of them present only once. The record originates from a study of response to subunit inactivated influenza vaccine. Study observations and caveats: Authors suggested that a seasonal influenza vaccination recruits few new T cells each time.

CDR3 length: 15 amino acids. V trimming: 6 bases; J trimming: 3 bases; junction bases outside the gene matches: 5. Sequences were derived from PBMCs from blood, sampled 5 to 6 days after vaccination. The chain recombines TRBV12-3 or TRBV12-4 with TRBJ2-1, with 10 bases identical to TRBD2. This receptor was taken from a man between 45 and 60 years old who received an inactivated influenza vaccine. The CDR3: CASSRAGGDYNEQFF. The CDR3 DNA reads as TGTGCCAGCAGCCGAGCGGGAGGGGACTACAATGAGCAGTTCTTC.